This T cell receptor (beta chain) appears in the sequencing data of a study of blood T cell repertoires in COVID-19. Study-level information: From the United States, Italy and Spain came samples of acute and convalescent COVID-19. Nucleic acid was either cDNA or gDNA, and it came from T cells, B-cell-depleted T cells, or PBMCs.

This clone was seen a few times. Assay used: immunoSEQ multiplex PCR; TCRdb lists only in-frame clones, some missing. There are a few hundred thousand clones in the sample; just under 90% occur only once, and roughly a tenth lies in the top ten. The sequencing input was PBMCs or T cells enriched from blood (not recorded which). The TCR comes from a woman aged 45 to 65 who had recovered from COVID-19.

CDR3 nucleotides: TGTGCCAGCAGCCAATCCGCGGGAATGACTGAAGCTTTCTTT. As protein: CASSQSAGMTEAFF. This rearrangement joins TRBV16 to TRBJ1-1; D gene uncertain. The CDR3 sequence is 14 residues long. Germline V CDR1 and CDR2: KGHSY, FQNENV. Trimming pared 0 bases from V and 5 bases from J, leaving 10 bases between.